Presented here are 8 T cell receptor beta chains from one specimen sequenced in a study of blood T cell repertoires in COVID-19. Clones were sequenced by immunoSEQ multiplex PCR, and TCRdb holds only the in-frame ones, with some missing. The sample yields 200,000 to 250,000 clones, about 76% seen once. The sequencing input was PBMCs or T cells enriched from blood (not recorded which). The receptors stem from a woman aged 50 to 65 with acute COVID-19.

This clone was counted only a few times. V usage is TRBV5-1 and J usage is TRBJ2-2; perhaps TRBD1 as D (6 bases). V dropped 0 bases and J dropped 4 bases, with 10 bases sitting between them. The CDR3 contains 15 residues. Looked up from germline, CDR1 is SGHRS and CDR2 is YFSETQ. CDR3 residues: CASSLGPQGTGELFF. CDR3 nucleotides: TGCGCCAGCAGCTTGGGACCACAGGGCACCGGGGAGCTGTTTTTT.

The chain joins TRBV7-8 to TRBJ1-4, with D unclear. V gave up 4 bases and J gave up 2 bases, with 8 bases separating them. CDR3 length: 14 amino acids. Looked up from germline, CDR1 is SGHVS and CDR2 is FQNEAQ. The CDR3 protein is CASSSLATNEKLFF. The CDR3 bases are TGTGCCAGCAGCTCTCTAGCCACTAATGAAAAACTGTTTTTT.

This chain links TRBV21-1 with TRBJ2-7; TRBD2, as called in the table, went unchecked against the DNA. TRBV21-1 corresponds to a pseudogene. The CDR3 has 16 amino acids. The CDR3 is CASSNAPIAGVYEQYF. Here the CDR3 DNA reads TGTGCCAGCAGCAACGCCCCCATAGCGGGGGTTTACGAGCAGTACTTC.

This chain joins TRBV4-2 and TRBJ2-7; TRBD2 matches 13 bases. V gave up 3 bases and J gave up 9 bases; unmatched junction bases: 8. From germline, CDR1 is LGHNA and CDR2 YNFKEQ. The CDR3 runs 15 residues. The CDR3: CASSQGLAGLRVQYF. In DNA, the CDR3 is TGTGCCAGCAGCCAGGGACTAGCGGGACTACGGGTGCAGTACTTC.

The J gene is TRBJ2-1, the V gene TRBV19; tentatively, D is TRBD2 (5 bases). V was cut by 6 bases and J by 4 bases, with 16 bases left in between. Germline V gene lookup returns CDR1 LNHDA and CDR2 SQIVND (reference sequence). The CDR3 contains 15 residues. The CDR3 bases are TGTGCCAGTAGCCGCGGGTTAGCCGGTTACAATGAGCAGTTCTTC. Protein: CASSRGLAGYNEQFF.

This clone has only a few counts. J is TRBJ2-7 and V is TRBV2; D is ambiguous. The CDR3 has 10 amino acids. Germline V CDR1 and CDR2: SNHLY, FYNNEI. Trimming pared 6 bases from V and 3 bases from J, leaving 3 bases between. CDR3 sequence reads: CASSFYEQYF. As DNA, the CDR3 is TGTGCCAGCAGCTTCTACGAGCAGTACTTC.

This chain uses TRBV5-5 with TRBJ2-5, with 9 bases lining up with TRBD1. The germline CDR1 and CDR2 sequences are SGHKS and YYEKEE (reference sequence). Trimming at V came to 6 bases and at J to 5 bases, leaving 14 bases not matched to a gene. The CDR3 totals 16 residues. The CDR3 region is CASTLGSGQGWETQYF. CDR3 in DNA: TGTGCCAGCACTCTTGGGTCGGGACAGGGTTGGGAGACCCAGTACTTC.

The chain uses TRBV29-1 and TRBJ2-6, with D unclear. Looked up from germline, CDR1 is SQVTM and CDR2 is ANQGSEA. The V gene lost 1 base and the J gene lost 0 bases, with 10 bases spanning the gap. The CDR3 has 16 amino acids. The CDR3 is CSVEGRSYSGANVLTF. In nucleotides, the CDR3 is TGCAGCGTTGAAGGCAGATCATACTCTGGGGCCAACGTCCTGACTTTC.